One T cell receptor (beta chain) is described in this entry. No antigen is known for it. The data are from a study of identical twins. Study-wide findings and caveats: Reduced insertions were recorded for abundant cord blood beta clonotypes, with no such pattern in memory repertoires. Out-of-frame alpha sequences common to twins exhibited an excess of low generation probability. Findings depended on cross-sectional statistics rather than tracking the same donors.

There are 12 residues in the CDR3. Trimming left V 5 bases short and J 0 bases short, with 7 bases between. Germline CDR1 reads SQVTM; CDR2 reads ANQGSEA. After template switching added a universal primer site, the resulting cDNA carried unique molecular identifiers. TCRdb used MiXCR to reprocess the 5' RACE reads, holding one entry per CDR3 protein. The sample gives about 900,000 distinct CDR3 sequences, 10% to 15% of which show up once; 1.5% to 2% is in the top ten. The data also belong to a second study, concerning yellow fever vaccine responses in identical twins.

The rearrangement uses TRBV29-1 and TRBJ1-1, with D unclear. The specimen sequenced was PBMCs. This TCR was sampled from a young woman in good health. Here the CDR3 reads CSVPSLNTEAFF. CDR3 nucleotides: TGCAGCGTTCCCAGCCTGAACACTGAAGCTTTCTTT.